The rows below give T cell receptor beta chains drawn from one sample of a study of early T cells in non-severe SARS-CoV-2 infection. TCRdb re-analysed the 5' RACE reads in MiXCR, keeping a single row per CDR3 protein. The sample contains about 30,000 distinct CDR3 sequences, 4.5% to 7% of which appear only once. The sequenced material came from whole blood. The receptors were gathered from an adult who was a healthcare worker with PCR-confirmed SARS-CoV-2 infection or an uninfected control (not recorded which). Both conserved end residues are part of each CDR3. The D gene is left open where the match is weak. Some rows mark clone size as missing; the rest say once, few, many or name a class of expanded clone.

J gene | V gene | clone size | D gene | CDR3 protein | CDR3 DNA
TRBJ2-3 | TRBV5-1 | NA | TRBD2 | CASSLPRFPGLAVTDTQYF | TGCGCCAGCAGCTTGCCACGCTTTCCGGGACTAGCGGTCACAGATACGCAGTATTTT
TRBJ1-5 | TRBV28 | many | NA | CASSPPRSNQPQHF | TGTGCCAGCAGTCCACCCCGCAGCAATCAGCCCCAGCATTTT
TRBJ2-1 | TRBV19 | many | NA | CASSITRGRGPGGSYNEQFF | TGTGCCAGTAGTATCACCCGGGGGAGAGGGCCCGGCGGGTCCTACAATGAGCAGTTCTTC
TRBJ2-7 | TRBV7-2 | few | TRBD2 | CASSERDFTYEQYF | TGTGCCAGCAGCGAGCGGGACTTCACCTACGAGCAGTACTTC
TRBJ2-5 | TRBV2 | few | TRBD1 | CASTRGQGETQYF | TGTGCCAGCACCCGAGGACAGGGGGAGACCCAGTACTTC
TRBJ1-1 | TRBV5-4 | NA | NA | CAIKKGPFTEEKAFF | TGTGCCATCAAGAAGGGGCCCTTCACGGAGGAAAAAGCTTTCTTT
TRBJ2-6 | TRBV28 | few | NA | CAIRRSSGANVLTF | TGTGCCATCCGGAGGAGCTCTGGGGCCAACGTCCTGACTTTC
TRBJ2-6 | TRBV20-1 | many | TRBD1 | CSARTGFTAVGANVLTF | TGCAGTGCGAGGACAGGGTTTACCGCGGTTGGGGCCAACGTCCTGACTTTC
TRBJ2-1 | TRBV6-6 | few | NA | CASSYSKALLSNNEQFF | TGTGCCAGCAGTTACTCGAAAGCCCTCCTCAGCAACAATGAGCAGTTCTTC
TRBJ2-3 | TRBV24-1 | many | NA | CATSEPKQAADTQYF | TGTGCCACCAGTGAACCGAAACAGGCGGCGGATACGCAGTATTTT
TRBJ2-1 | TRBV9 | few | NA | CASSVGATRNEQFF | TGTGCCAGCAGCGTAGGGGCGACACGCAATGAGCAGTTCTTC
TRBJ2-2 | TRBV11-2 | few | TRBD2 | CASSLSGGRVNTGELFF | TGTGCCAGCAGCTTAAGTGGCGGGAGAGTCAACACCGGGGAGCTGTTTTTT
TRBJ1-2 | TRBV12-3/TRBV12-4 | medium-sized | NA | CASSVPPGTDGYTF | TGTGCCAGCAGTGTACCTCCAGGGACTGATGGCTACACCTTC
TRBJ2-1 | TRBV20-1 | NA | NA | CSASGTSSYNEQFF | TGCAGTGCTAGCGGGACAAGCTCCTACAATGAGCAGTTCTTC
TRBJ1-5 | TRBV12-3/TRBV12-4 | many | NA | CASSLEDQPQHF | TGTGCCAGCAGTTTAGAGGATCAGCCCCAGCATTTT
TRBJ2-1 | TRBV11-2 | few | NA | CASSSTPSSYNEQFF | TGTGCCAGCAGCTCGACACCGAGCTCCTACAATGAGCAGTTCTTC
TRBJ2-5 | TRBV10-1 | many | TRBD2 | CASTAGLAGGGRETQYF | TGCGCCAGCACCGCCGGACTAGCGGGAGGAGGGAGAGAGACCCAGTACTTC
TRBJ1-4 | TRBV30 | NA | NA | CAWSPGEGEKLFF | TGTGCCTGGAGTCCAGGGGAAGGAGAAAAACTGTTTTTT
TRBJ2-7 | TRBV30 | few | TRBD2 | CAWTSGTSGYEQYF | TGTGCCTGGACCTCCGGGACTAGCGGATACGAGCAGTACTTC
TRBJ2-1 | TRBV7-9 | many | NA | CASSHRDTGFNEQFF | TGTGCCAGCAGCCACCGGGACACCGGCTTCAATGAGCAGTTCTTC
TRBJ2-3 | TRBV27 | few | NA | CANPPRRCQGTQYF | TGTGCCAACCCCCCTCGACGGTGCCAGGGTACGCAGTATTTT
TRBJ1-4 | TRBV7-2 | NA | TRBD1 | CASSSTGTGGEKLFF | TGTGCCAGCAGCTCGACCGGGACAGGGGGTGAAAAACTGTTTTTT
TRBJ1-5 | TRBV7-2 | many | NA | CASSTTQGKPQHF | TGTGCCAGCAGCACCACACAGGGAAAGCCCCAGCATTTT
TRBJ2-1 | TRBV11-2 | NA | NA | CASSLGSNEQFF | TGTGCCAGCAGCTTAGGGTCAAATGAGCAGTTCTTC
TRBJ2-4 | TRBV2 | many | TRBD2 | CASSVGRAQDIQYF | TGTGCCAGCAGTGTTGGGAGGGCCCAGGACATTCAGTACTTC
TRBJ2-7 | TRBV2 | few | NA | CASSETPQTQYF | TGTGCCAGCAGTGAAACCCCCCAAACGCAGTACTTC
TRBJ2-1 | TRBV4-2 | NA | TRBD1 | CASSQLTGGSYNEQFF | TGTGCCAGCAGCCAGCTGACAGGGGGCTCCTACAATGAGCAGTTCTTC
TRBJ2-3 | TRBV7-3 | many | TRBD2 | CATPLAGGADTQYF | TGTGCTACGCCCCTAGCGGGAGGAGCGGATACGCAGTATTTT
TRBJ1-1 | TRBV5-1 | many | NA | CASSRQDGRGTEAFF | TGCGCCAGCAGCCGACAGGACGGAAGAGGGACTGAAGCTTTCTTT
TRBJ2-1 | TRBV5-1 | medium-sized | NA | CASSLLLGANEQFF | TGCGCCAGCAGCTTGCTCCTAGGGGCAAATGAGCAGTTCTTC
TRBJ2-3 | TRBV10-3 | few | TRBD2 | CAISGPLLAGGTDTQYF | TGTGCCATCAGTGGCCCACTGCTAGCGGGAGGGACAGATACGCAGTATTTT
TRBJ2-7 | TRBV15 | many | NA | CATSREAHLAYEQYF | TGTGCCACCAGCAGAGAAGCGCACTTAGCCTACGAGCAGTACTTC
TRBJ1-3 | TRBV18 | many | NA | CASSPDRDHRGNTIYF | TGTGCCAGCTCACCGGACAGAGACCATCGCGGAAACACCATATATTTT
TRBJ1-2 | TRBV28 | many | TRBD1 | CASSPGGVSYGYTF | TGTGCCAGCAGTCCAGGGGGAGTGAGCTATGGCTACACCTTC
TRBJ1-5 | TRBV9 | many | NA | CASSPHGRGQPQHF | TGTGCCAGCAGCCCCCACGGGCGGGGTCAGCCCCAGCATTTT
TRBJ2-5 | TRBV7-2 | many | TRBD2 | CASSLVGLAGETQYF | TGTGCCAGCAGCTTAGTAGGTCTAGCGGGAGAGACCCAGTACTTC
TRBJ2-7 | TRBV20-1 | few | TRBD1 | CSALKTGEGEQYF | TGCAGTGCTCTTAAGACAGGGGAAGGCGAGCAGTACTTC
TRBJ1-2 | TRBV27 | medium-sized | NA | CASSSTPSYGYTF | TGTGCCAGCAGCTCCACACCAAGCTATGGCTACACCTTC
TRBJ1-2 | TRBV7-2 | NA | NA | CASSLEGNYGYTF | TGTGCCAGCAGCTTAGAGGGCAACTATGGCTACACCTTC
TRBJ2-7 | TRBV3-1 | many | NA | CASSQYGTSYEQYF | TGTGCCAGCAGCCAATATGGGACCTCCTACGAGCAGTACTTC
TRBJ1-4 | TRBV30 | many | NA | CAWSVLGKLFF | TGTGCCTGGAGTGTCCTGGGAAAACTGTTTTTT
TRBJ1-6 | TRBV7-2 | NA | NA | CASSPNRINNSPLHF | TGTGCCAGCAGCCCCAACAGGATAAATAATTCACCCCTCCACTTT
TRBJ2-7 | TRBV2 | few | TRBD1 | CASSGRDRGPYEQYF | TGTGCCAGCAGTGGCCGGGACAGAGGACCCTACGAGCAGTACTTC
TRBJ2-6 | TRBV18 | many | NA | CASSPPKAGSSSGANVLTF | TGTGCCAGCTCACCACCGAAGGCAGGGTCAAGCTCTGGGGCCAACGTCCTGACTTTC
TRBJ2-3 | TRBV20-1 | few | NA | CSAQREFDTQYF | TGCAGTGCACAGAGGGAGTTCGATACGCAGTATTTT
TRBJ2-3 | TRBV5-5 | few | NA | CASSLPPDTQYF | TGTGCCAGCAGCCTCCCCCCAGATACGCAGTATTTT
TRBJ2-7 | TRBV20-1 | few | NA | CSARGTQLLFTPTYEQYF | TGCAGTGCTAGAGGTACCCAGCTTTTGTTCACCCCTACCTACGAGCAGTACTTC
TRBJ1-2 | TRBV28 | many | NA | CASSLSGDYGYTF | TGTGCCAGCAGTTTATCAGGGGACTATGGCTACACCTTC
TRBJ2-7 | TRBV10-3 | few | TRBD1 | CAIRGQTYEQYF | TGTGCCATCAGGGGACAGACCTACGAGCAGTACTTC
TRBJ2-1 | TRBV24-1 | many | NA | CATSALGPYNEQFF | TGTGCCACCAGTGCTCTGGGGCCCTACAATGAGCAGTTCTTC
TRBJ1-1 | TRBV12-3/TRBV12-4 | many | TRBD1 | CASSRTGLNTEAFF | TGTGCCAGCAGCCGGACAGGGCTGAACACTGAAGCTTTCTTT
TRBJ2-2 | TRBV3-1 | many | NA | CASSQGSGDTGELFF | TGTGCCAGCAGCCAAGGTAGCGGAGACACCGGGGAGCTGTTTTTT
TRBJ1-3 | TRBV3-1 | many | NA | CASSSPQPGRNTIYF | TGTGCCAGCAGCTCACCCCAACCGGGGCGGAACACCATATATTTT
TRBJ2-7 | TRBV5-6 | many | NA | CASSRMGVFYEQYF | TGTGCCAGCAGCCGGATGGGGGTGTTCTACGAGCAGTACTTC
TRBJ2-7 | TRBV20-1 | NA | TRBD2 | CSGVDRLAGTYEQYF | TGCAGTGGGGTAGATCGGCTAGCGGGTACCTACGAGCAGTACTTC
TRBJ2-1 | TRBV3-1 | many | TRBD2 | CASSQEGLLRRESSYNEQFF | TGTGCCAGCAGCCAAGAAGGATTGCTCAGGCGGGAGAGCTCCTACAATGAGCAGTTCTTC